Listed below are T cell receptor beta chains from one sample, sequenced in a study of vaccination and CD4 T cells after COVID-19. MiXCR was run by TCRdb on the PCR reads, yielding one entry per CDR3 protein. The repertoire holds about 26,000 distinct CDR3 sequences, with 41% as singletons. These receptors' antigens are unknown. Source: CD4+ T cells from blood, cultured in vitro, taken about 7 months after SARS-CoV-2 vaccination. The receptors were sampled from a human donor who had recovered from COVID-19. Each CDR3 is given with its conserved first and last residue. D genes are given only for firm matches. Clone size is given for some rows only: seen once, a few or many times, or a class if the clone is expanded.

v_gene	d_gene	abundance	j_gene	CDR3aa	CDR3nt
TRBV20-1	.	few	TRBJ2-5	CSASGSQETQYF	TGCAGTGCTAGTGGGAGTCAGGAGACCCAGTACTTC
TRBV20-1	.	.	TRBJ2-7	CSARGGQTYEQYF	TGCAGTGCTAGAGGTGGACAAACCTACGAGCAGTACTTC
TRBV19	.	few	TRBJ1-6	CASSMSGAGSPLHF	TGTGCCAGTAGTATGTCCGGAGCCGGTTCACCCCTCCACTTT
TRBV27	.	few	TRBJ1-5	CASSRGESNQPQHF	TGTGCCAGCAGCCGGGGAGAGAGCAATCAGCCCCAGCATTTT
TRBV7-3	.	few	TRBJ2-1	CASSLTRGDEQFF	TGTGCCAGCAGCTTAACTAGGGGAGATGAGCAGTTCTTC
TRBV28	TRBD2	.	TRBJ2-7	CASSARTRGEQYF	TGTGCCAGCAGTGCCCGGACTAGGGGCGAGCAGTACTTC
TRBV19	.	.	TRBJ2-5	CASSDPGRSKTQYF	TGTGCCAGTAGTGACCCGGGACGATCAAAGACCCAGTACTTC
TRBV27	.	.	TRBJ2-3	CASKGGHSTDTQYF	TGTGCCAGCAAGGGCGGTCACAGCACAGATACGCAGTATTTT
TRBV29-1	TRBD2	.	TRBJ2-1	CSGILAGYNEQFF	TGCAGCGGCATCCTAGCGGGATACAATGAGCAGTTCTTC
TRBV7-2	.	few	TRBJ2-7	CASSLVRASYEQYF	TGTGCCAGCAGCTTAGTTAGGGCGTCCTACGAGCAGTACTTC
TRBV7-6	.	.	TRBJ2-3	CASSPREPRTDTQYF	TGTGCCAGCAGCCCACGGGAGCCCCGCACAGATACGCAGTATTTT
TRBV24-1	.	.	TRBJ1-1	CATMDRVNTEAFF	TGTGCCACCATGGACAGAGTGAACACTGAAGCTTTCTTT
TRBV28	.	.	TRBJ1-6	CASSLQVNNSPLHF	TGTGCCAGCAGTTTACAGGTCAATAATTCACCCCTCCACTTT
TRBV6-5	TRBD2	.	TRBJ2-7	CASSYRASGRDSYEQYF	TGTGCCAGCAGTTACAGGGCTAGCGGGAGGGACTCCTACGAGCAGTACTTC
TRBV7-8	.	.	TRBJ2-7	CASSLASTVEQYF	TGTGCCAGCAGCTTAGCTTCCACGGTCGAGCAGTACTTC
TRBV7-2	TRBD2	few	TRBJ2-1	CASSFGTSGQVF	TGTGCCAGCAGCTTCGGGACTAGCGGACAGGTCTTC
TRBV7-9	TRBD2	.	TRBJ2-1	CASSWSLAGGNEQFF	TGTGCCAGCAGCTGGTCACTAGCGGGAGGGAATGAGCAGTTCTTC
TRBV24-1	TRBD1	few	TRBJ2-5	CATSTGQGYQETQYF	TGTGCCACCAGTACCGGACAGGGATACCAAGAGACCCAGTACTTC
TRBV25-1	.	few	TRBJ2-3	CASSDPPSTDTQYF	TGTGCCAGCAGTGACCCCCCTAGCACAGATACGCAGTATTTT
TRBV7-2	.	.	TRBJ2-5	CASRQQETQYF	TGTGCCAGCCGCCAGCAAGAGACCCAGTACTTC
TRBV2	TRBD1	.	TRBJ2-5	CASSHRQGWSQETQYF	TGTGCCAGCAGCCACCGACAGGGTTGGTCCCAAGAGACCCAGTACTTC
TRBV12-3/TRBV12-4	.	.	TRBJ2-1	CASTTGGENNEQFF	TGTGCCAGCACCACCGGCGGCGAGAACAATGAGCAGTTCTTC
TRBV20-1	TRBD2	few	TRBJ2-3	CSARSGLAASTDTQYF	TGCAGTGCTAGAAGTGGACTAGCGGCTAGCACAGATACGCAGTATTTT
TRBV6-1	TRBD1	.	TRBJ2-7	CASRPIGGDEQYF	TGTGCCAGCAGGCCAATAGGGGGCGACGAGCAGTACTTC
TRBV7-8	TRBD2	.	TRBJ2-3	CASSLLAGGGTDTQYF	TGTGCCAGCAGCCTACTAGCGGGAGGGGGCACAGATACGCAGTATTTT
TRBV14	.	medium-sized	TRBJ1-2	CASSPGYSGYGYTF	TGTGCCAGCAGCCCAGGGTATTCGGGCTATGGCTACACCTTC
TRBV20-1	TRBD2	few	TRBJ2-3	CSARIRTSSTDTQYF	TGCAGTGCTAGAATCCGGACTAGCAGCACAGATACGCAGTATTTT
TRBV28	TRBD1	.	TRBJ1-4	CASSGDSGKLFF	TGTGCCAGCAGCGGGGACAGCGGAAAACTGTTTTTT
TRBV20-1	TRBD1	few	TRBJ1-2	CRSQGAHGYTF	TGCAGGTCACAGGGGGCTCATGGCTACACCTTC
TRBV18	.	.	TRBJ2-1	CASSRGTSYNEQFF	TGTGCCAGCTCACGAGGGACGTCCTACAATGAGCAGTTCTTC
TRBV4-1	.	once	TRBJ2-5	CASSQTGPRVQETQYF	TGCGCCAGCAGCCAAACCGGGCCCAGGGTTCAAGAGACCCAGTACTTC
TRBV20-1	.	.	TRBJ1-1	CSARAQGGITEAFF	TGCAGTGCTAGAGCCCAGGGCGGGATCACTGAAGCTTTCTTT
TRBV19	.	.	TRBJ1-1	CASRDQVVWTEAFF	TGTGCCAGTCGCGATCAGGTAGTTTGGACTGAAGCTTTCTTT
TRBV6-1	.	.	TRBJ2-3	CASREDSSDTQYF	TGTGCCAGCAGGGAGGACAGTTCAGATACGCAGTATTTT
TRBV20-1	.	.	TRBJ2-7	CSAGEAGSTYEQYF	TGCAGTGCAGGAGAGGCGGGATCAACCTACGAGCAGTACTTC
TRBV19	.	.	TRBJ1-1	CASSNLVGNTEAFF	TGTGCCAGTAGCAATTTAGTAGGTAACACTGAAGCTTTCTTT
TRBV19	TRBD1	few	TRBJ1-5	CASRSGQGRHQPQHF	TGTGCCAGTAGGAGTGGACAGGGGAGACATCAGCCCCAGCATTTT
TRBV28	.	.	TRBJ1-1	CASSFSLGWGNGRTEAFF	TGTGCCAGCAGTTTCAGTCTCGGATGGGGTAATGGGCGCACTGAAGCTTTCTTT
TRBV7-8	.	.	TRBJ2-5	CASSLLTGLRETQYF	TGTGCCAGCAGCTTACTAACAGGGCTCCGCGAGACCCAGTACTTC
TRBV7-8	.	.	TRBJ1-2	CASSLSPTNYGYTF	TGTGCCAGCAGCTTAAGCCCTACTAACTATGGCTACACCTTC
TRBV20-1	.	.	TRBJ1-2	CSARDSVYTNYGYTF	TGCAGTGCTAGAGATAGTGTGTACACGAACTATGGCTACACCTTC
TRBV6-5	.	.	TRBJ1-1	CASSSTLTYTEAFF	TGTGCCAGCAGTTCGACACTCACCTACACTGAAGCTTTCTTT
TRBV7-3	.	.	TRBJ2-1	CASSLFPGSYNEQFF	TGTGCCAGCAGCTTATTCCCGGGGTCCTACAATGAGCAGTTCTTC
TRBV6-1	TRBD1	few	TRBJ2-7	CASSEAGTGAFEQYF	TGTGCCAGCAGTGAAGCCGGGACAGGGGCGTTCGAGCAGTACTTC
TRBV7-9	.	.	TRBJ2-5	CASSSDSETQYF	TGTGCCAGCAGTAGTGACAGCGAGACCCAGTACTTC
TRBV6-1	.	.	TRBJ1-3	CASEEPSGNTIYF	TGTGCCAGCGAGGAACCCTCTGGAAACACCATATATTTT
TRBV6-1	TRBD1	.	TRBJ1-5	CASSGRQGSNQPQHF	TGTGCCAGCAGTGGACGACAGGGGAGCAATCAGCCCCAGCATTTT
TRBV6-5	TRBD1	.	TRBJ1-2	CASSSGQHYGYTF	TGTGCCAGCAGTTCGGGACAGCACTATGGCTACACCTTC
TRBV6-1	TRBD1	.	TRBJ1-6	CASSLQEGASSPLHF	TGTGCCAGCAGCCTACAAGAGGGGGCGAGCTCACCCCTCCACTTT
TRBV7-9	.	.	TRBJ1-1	CASSLASGQGEGTEAFF	TGTGCCAGCAGCTTAGCGAGTGGACAAGGAGAGGGCACTGAAGCTTTCTTT
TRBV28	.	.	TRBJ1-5	CASSLITGTGASNQPQHF	TGTGCCAGCAGTTTAATCACGGGGACGGGGGCGAGCAATCAGCCCCAGCATTTT